The rows below give T cell receptor beta chains drawn from one sample of a study of CDR3 diversity in severe acne. TCRdb called the PCR reads again in MiXCR, with one record for every CDR3 protein. The table lists around 91,000 distinct CDR3 sequences, approximately 51% of them singletons. Sequencing was carried out using blood. Every receptor here comes from a male donor in good health, without acne. Each CDR3 is given with its conserved first and last residue. Each record gives: V gene, D gene, clone size, J gene, CDR3 DNA, CDR3 protein. A D gene is named only where the DNA matches it firmly. For some rows the clone size is stated as once, few or many, or as a class when expanded; others skip it.

TRBV7-2	TRBD2	-	TRBJ2-3	TGTGCCAGCAGCCCGGGGGGGGGGGGCGTCGGAGATACGCAATATTTT	CASSPGGGGVGDTQYF
TRBV20-1	-	-	TRBJ2-7	TGCAGTGCTGGTGGTGAGGTGGCGGGGCAGGTCGGGCAGTACTTC	CSAGGEVAGQVGQYF
TRBV10-3	TRBD1	few	TRBJ1-6	TGTGCCATCAGAGGACAGGGAGATTCACCCCTCCACTTT	CAIRGQGDSPLHF
TRBV11-2	TRBD1	many	TRBJ2-3	TGTGCCAGCAGCCCTACTTGGGACAGGGATGGCGCAGATACGCAGTATTTT	CASSPTWDRDGADTQYF
TRBV20-1	TRBD2	-	TRBJ2-7	TGCAGTGCTAGGGGGACTAGCGGGAGCTCCTACGAGCAGTACTTC	CSARGTSGSSYEQYF
TRBV5-5	TRBD1	-	TRBJ2-1	TGCGCCAGCAGCTTGGGACAGGGATCGTACAATGAGCAGTTCTTC	CASSLGQGSYNEQFF
TRBV7-3	TRBD1	-	TRBJ2-1	TGTGCCAGCAGCGGTGGACAGGGGGTCCACAATGAGCAGTTCTTC	CASSGGQGVHNEQFF
TRBV20-1	-	-	TRBJ2-7	TGCAGTGCTGACGGGGACATGAGCTCCTACGAGCAGTACTTC	CSADGDMSSYEQYF
TRBV7-9	TRBD1	-	TRBJ2-3	TGTGCCAGCAGCTGGGACCGGGACAGGGGGCACTTTCAGTATTTT	CASSWDRDRGHFQYF
TRBV9	-	-	TRBJ1-2	TGTGCCAGCAGCGCCCTAGACTATGGCTACACCTTC	CASSALDYGYTF
TRBV4-1	TRBD2	many	TRBJ2-1	TGCGCCAGCAGCCTTACTAGACTAGCGGACTACAATGAGCAGTTCTTC	CASSLTRLADYNEQFF
TRBV5-4	TRBD2	-	TRBJ2-7	TGTGCCAGCAGCGGGCTTGGGACTAGCGGGGGGGCCTACGAGCAGTACTTC	CASSGLGTSGGAYEQYF
TRBV7-9	TRBD2	-	TRBJ2-5	TGTGCCAGCAGCACACACGGGACTAGCGGGGGTGCGCGGGAGACCCAGTACTTC	CASSTHGTSGGARETQYF
TRBV11-2	TRBD1	-	TRBJ1-5	TGTGCCAGCAGCCTTGACAGGGGGCCGAGCAATCAGCCCCAGCATTTT	CASSLDRGPSNQPQHF
TRBV29-1	TRBD2	-	TRBJ2-5	TGCAGCGTTCCCAGCGGGGGGAAGGAGACCCAGTACTTC	CSVPSGGKETQYF
TRBV30	-	-	TRBJ2-7	TGTGCCTGGACCCACCGCATGGTGGACTATGAGCAGTACTTC	CAWTHRMVDYEQYF
TRBV10-3	TRBD2	few	TRBJ2-3	TGTGCCAGCCAAGCGGGGGGCCCGGATACGCAGTATTTT	CASQAGGPDTQYF
TRBV2	-	few	TRBJ1-1	TGTGCCAGCACTCCCAATGGTCGGGTGAACACTGAAGCTTTCTTT	CASTPNGRVNTEAFF
TRBV2	-	-	TRBJ1-1	TGTGCCAGCCAAGGGGGGATGAACACTGAAGCTTTCTTT	CASQGGMNTEAFF
TRBV6-5	-	many	TRBJ1-1	TGTGCCAGCAGTTACGAGGGTAGAGCTTTCTTT	CASSYEGRAFF
TRBV13	-	few	TRBJ1-1	TGTGCCAGCAGCTTAGACTTTACCACTGAAGCTTTCTTT	CASSLDFTTEAFF
TRBV20-1	TRBD1	-	TRBJ1-4	TGCAGTGCACGGACAGGGGGCGGGGGTGAAAAACCGTTTTTT	CSARTGGGGEKPFF
TRBV13	TRBD1	many	TRBJ1-1	TGTGCCAGCAGCATAGACAGGGCTGAAGCTTTCTTT	CASSIDRAEAFF
TRBV9	TRBD1	-	TRBJ2-7	TGTGCCAGCAGCGTAGACGGGACAGGGGCCTACGAGCAGTACTTC	CASSVDGTGAYEQYF
TRBV19	-	many	TRBJ2-1	TGTGCCAGTAGTATCTCGACTTTTGAGCAGTTCTTC	CASSISTFEQFF
TRBV7-9	-	many	TRBJ1-4	TGTGCCAGCAGCCCCCCGGGGTCGGTAGGGAGGAGTTTGGAACTGTTTTTT	CASSPPGSVGRSLELFF
TRBV5-5	TRBD1	-	TRBJ2-7	TGTGCCAGCATCCTCGAAGGTGGGACAGGACATCGCGAGCAGTACTTC	CASILEGGTGHREQYF
TRBV2	-	-	TRBJ1-1	TGTGCCAGCAGTGAGTATACAGTTTACTTT	CASSEYTVYF
TRBV10-3	TRBD1	few	TRBJ1-6	TGTGCCATCAGGGACGGGACAGGGGGATATTCACCCCTCCACTTT	CAIRDGTGGYSPLHF
TRBV20-1	-	-	TRBJ2-2	TGCAGTGTCGGAGGGGCTAACACCGGGGAGCTGTTTTTT	CSVGGANTGELFF
TRBV19	TRBD1	-	TRBJ1-1	TGTGCCAGTAGCCCACCTCCGGGACAGGGCAGTACTGAAGCTTTCTTT	CASSPPPGQGSTEAFF
TRBV12-3/TRBV12-4	-	many	TRBJ1-1	TGTGCCAGCAGCCGGATGGGATCTGAAGCTTTCTTT	CASSRMGSEAFF
TRBV18	TRBD2	many	TRBJ2-7	TGTGCCAGCTCACCATCGTTTAGCGGGAGCTCCTACGAGCAGTACTTC	CASSPSFSGSSYEQYF
TRBV19	-	-	TRBJ1-6	TGTGCCAGTAGCGAGATGAATAATCCACCCCTCCACTTT	CASSEMNNPPLHF
TRBV6-1	-	many	TRBJ1-6	TGTGCCAGCAGTGACCTCGTCCGTTACGGAGATAATTCACCCCTCCACTTT	CASSDLVRYGDNSPLHF
TRBV9	-	medium-sized	TRBJ1-4	TGTGCCAGCAGCGCCGGCTGGAAGGATGAAAAACTGTTTTTT	CASSAGWKDEKLFF
TRBV7-6	TRBD1	once	TRBJ1-1	TGTGCCAGCAGCGGACAGGGATCTGAGGGAGCTTTCTTT	CASSGQGSEGAFF
TRBV20-1	TRBD2	many	TRBJ2-3	TGCAGTGCTAGAGATGGGCGGGGGTCCCCCACAGATACGCAGTATTTT	CSARDGRGSPTDTQYF
TRBV10-3	TRBD2	few	TRBJ2-7	TGTGCCAGCAGAATTGGGCGGGGGGGCCACGAGCAGCACTTC	CASRIGRGGHEQHF
TRBV28	-	many	TRBJ2-7	TGTGCCAGCAACTCGGGGCTTGGGACGGTCTACGAGCAGTACTTC	CASNSGLGTVYEQYF
TRBV20-1	-	many	TRBJ1-4	TGCAGTGCCCTTAATGAAAAACTGTTTTTT	CSALNEKLFF
TRBV6-5	-	few	TRBJ2-7	TGTGCCAGCACCAAGGGGGGATCGCCCTACGAGCAGTACTTC	CASTKGGSPYEQYF
TRBV7-2	-	few	TRBJ2-1	TGTGCCAGCAGCCAGAAGAGACAGATCCTAAGCACAGATACGCAGTTCTTC	CASSQKRQILSTDTQFF
TRBV20-1	-	-	TRBJ2-7	TGCAGTGCTGGGAGGCCTCAGTACTTC	CSAGRPQYF
TRBV29-1	TRBD1	many	TRBJ2-7	TGCAGCGGGGCGACAGGGGACTACGAGCAGTACTTC	CSGATGDYEQYF
TRBV20-1	TRBD2	-	TRBJ2-6	TGCAGTGCCAGCGGGGGTGGGACTGAAGCTTTC	CSASGGGTEAF